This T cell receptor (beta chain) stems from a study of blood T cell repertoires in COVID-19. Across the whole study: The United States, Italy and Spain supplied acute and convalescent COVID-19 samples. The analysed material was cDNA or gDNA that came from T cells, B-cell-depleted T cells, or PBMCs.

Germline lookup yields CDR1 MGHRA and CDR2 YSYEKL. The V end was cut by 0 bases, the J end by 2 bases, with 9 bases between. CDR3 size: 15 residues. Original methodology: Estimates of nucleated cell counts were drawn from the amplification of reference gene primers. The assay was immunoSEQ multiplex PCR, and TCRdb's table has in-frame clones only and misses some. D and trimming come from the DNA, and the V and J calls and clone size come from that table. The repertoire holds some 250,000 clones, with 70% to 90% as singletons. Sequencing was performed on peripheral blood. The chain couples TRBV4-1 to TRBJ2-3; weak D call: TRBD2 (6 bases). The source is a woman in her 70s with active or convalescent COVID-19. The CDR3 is CASSQEEGPTDTQYF. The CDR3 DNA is TGCGCCAGCAGCCAAGAGGAGGGACCCACAGATACGCAGTATTTT.